This T cell receptor beta chain was sequenced for a study of response to subunit inactivated influenza vaccine (dated by TCRdb to 2017 to 2018). About the investigation overall: The study used deep quantitative T cell receptor repertoire profiling to track responses to a trivalent subunit inactivated influenza vaccine.

Paper-wide results and their limitations: It was suggested by the authors that each seasonal influenza vaccination may recruit only a limited number of new T cells.

The library was generated by RT-PCR. The sequencing machine was an Illumina HiSeq 2500. Using fastp trimming at Q25 and MiXCR clonotype assembly, TCRdb reanalyzed the public sequencing data and kept in-frame beta chains. Each record represents a unique CDR3 protein, reported with the most common genes and DNA among its rows. The sample contains approximately 530,000 distinct CDR3 sequences, approximately 6.9% of them found a single time. The ten top clones hold roughly 13% of the sample. This clonotype appeared a few times. It has no known antigen specificity. Per-nucleotide qualities are absent, and no much larger clonotype sits a single base away. The CDR3 has 14 amino acids, counting the end cysteine and phenylalanine. Solely the CDR3 DNA is kept, with 42 bases framed from the first base. Cut back by 5 bases and 6 bases, the V and J ends lie 13 bases apart. CDR1 and CDR2 were assigned from the germline V gene (reference sequence) as SEHNR and FQNEAQ.

The rearranged chain carries TRBV7-9 and TRBJ2-2; a tentative D call is TRBD1 (5 bases match). The sample consisted of PBMCs from blood, taken 23 to 25 months after vaccination. The receptor was derived from a man aged 45 to 75 who received an inactivated influenza vaccine. Donor details come from another sample of the same person, matched by shared clones. Here is the DNA: TGTGCCAGCAGCACACAAAGGGGTCCCGGGGAGCTGTTTTTT. Translated, it reads CASSTQRGPGELFF.